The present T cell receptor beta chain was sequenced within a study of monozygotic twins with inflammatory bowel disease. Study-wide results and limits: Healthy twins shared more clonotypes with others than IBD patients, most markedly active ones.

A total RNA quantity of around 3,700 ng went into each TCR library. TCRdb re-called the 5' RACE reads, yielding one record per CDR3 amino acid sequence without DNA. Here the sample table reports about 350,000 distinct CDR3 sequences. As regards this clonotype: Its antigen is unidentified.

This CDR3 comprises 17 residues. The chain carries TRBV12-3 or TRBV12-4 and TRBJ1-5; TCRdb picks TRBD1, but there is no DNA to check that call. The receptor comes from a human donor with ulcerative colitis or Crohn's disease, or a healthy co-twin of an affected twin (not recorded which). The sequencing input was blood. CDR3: CASSLNPVGGGNQPQHF.